The next 14 T cell receptor beta chains were all read from a single sample in a study of CD8 T cells in Susac syndrome. With random hexamers, reverse transcription was performed on roughly 0.45 to 1 ug of RNA. Each CDR3 protein is one row after TCRdb ran MiXCR on the immunoSEQ multiplex PCR reads. The table shows fewer than 350,000 distinct CDR3 sequences, with about 82% occurring only once. What was sequenced was CD8+ T cells from PBMCs. These receptors were obtained from a human donor with multiple sclerosis.

As regards this clonotype: A junction end diverges from the germline sequence, so it may reflect a read error. This chain uses TRBV3-1 with TRBJ2-3; maybe TRBD1 (6 bases). The CDR3 totals 15 residues. Germline V lookup: CDR1 LGHDT, CDR2 YNNKEL (reference sequence). The CDR3 loop is CASSQGAGGTDTQYF. CDR3 bases: TGTGCCAGCAGTCAAGGGGCAGGGGGCACAGATACGCAGTATTTT.

The chain has TRBV27 and TRBJ1-2, with TRBD1 matching over 9 bases. V lost 7 bases to trimming and J lost 14 bases; unmatched junction nucleotides: 14. CDR1 and CDR2 from the germline V gene are MNHEY and SMNVEV (reference sequence). The CDR3 has 13 residues. CDR3 coding DNA: TGTGCCAGCACCTTACTGGGACAGGGCCCCCAAACCTTC. Translation gives CASTLLGQGPQTF.

The CDR3 DNA follows: TGTGCCAGCAGCACCCAGGGAGACCCTAATCAGCCCCAGCATTTT. Amino acid sequence: CASSTQGDPNQPQHF. The chain uses TRBV13 and TRBJ1-5; D possibly corresponds to TRBD1 (5 bases). The V gene lost 5 bases and the J gene lost 4 bases, with 15 bases spanning the gap. This CDR3 has 15 amino acids. Germline V gene data show CDR1 as PRHDT and CDR2 as FYEKMQ (reference sequence).

The chain recombines TRBV30 with TRBJ1-1; a weak D match, TRBD1 (5 bases). CDR1 and CDR2 (germline): GTSNPN, SVGIG (reference sequence). Trimming pared 3 bases from V and 7 bases from J, leaving 15 bases between. There are 13 residues in the CDR3. Written as DNA, the CDR3 is TGTGCCTGGAGCCCCGGGTGGGGCATTGAAGCTTTCTTT. The encoded protein is CAWSPGWGIEAFF.

A single count supports this clonotype. The chain employs TRBV30 and TRBJ1-5, with TRBD1 as a possible D gene (6 bases). V was clipped by 0 bases and J by 6 bases, with 12 bases between them. Germline V gene sequence: CDR1 GTSNPN, CDR2 SVGIG (reference sequence). The CDR3 is 14 amino acids. The CDR3 DNA follows: TGTGCCTGGAGTGTCGGCCAGGGGATTCAGCCCCAGCATTTT. Its protein product is CAWSVGQGIQPQHF.

V and J are TRBV5-4 and TRBJ2-5; 13 bases match TRBD2. Trimming cost V 1 base and J 5 bases; bases outside gene matches: 8. This CDR3 spans 17 amino acids. Germline V gives CDR1 SGHNT, CDR2 YYREEE (reference sequence). The CDR3 here is CASSLIGLAGVEETQYF. The DNA for the CDR3 is TGTGCCAGCAGCTTGATAGGACTAGCGGGAGTGGAGGAGACCCAGTACTTC.

The CDR3 reads CASSYYGGETQPQHF. The CDR3, as DNA: TGTGCCAGCAGTTACTACGGGGGGGAAACTCAGCCCCAGCATTTT. V and J are TRBV6-5 and TRBJ1-5; possibly TRBD1 for D (5 bases). Trimming left V 1 base short and J 6 bases short, with 13 bases between. The CDR3 runs to 15 residues. Germline V lookup: CDR1 MNHEY, CDR2 SVGAGI.

The chain carries TRBV29-1 and TRBJ2-7; 9 nucleotides agree with TRBD2. Losses at the gene ends were 2 bases for V and 0 bases for J; bases not matched to a gene: 5. Looked up from germline, CDR1 is SQVTM and CDR2 is ANQGSEA. CDR3 size: 15 residues. In DNA form, the CDR3 reads TGCAGCGTTGAACGCCTTAGCGGGAGCTCCTACGAGCAGTACTTC. It codes for CSVERLSGSSYEQYF.

This chain links TRBV30 with TRBJ1-2, with 10 bases that match TRBD1. Trimming cost V 3 bases and J 8 bases; bases outside gene matches: 6. The CDR3 loop spans 13 amino acids. The germline CDR1 and CDR2 sequences are GTSNPN and SVGIG (reference sequence). The CDR3 protein is CAWSPGQGNGYTF. Written as DNA, the CDR3 is TGTGCCTGGAGCCCGGGACAGGGGAACGGCTACACCTTC.

This chain uses TRBV20-1 with TRBJ2-4; D is unresolved. This CDR3 contains 13 residues. CDR1 is DFQATT, CDR2 SNEGSKA, per germline (reference sequence). The ends were cut back, 3 bases at V and 0 bases at J, with 6 bases in the middle. The chain's CDR3 is CSASGLAKNIQYF. The DNA of the CDR3 is TGCAGTGCTAGCGGGCTAGCCAAAAACATTCAGTACTTC.

This sequence joins TRBV19 and TRBJ1-5; unclear D gene. The ends were cut back, 2 bases at V and 5 bases at J, with 10 bases in the middle. Germline V gene lookup returns CDR1 LNHDA and CDR2 SQIVND (reference sequence). The CDR3 has 14 residues. The CDR3, as DNA: TGTGCCAGTAGTATAACCCGCACGGATCAGCCCCAGCATTTT. It is translated as CASSITRTDQPQHF.

This clonotype was observed once. The chain uses TRBV24-1 and TRBJ2-3; D is unclear. The germline CDR1 and CDR2 sequences are KGHDR and SFDVKD. The CDR3 sequence is 14 residues long. V dropped 3 bases and J dropped 2 bases, with 8 bases sitting between them. The CDR3 reads CATSDTFYTDTQYF. For the CDR3, the DNA is TGTGCCACCAGTGATACTTTCTACACAGATACGCAGTATTTT.

The rearrangement links TRBV4-1 to TRBJ2-7; a possible D gene is TRBD2 (5 bases). Germline V CDR1 and CDR2: MGHRA, YSYEKL. Trimming shortened V by 0 bases and J by 2 bases, and 8 bases separated the two germline ends. The CDR3 is 14 residues long. The CDR3 loop is CASSQDPGAYEQYF. DNA for the CDR3: TGCGCCAGCAGCCAAGATCCCGGGGCCTACGAGCAGTACTTC.

V is TRBV27 and J is TRBJ2-7; TRBD2 agrees at 11 bases. Germline values: CDR1 MNHEY, CDR2 SMNVEV (reference sequence). The CDR3 is made up of 14 amino acids. J was trimmed by 4 bases and V by 6 bases; bases with no gene match: 5. The chain's CDR3 is CASRSGTSGYEQYF. The CDR3 bases are TGTGCCAGCAGATCCGGGACTAGCGGATACGAGCAGTACTTC.